These 3 T cell receptor beta chains were sequenced from one sample in a study of identical twins. MiXCR was run by TCRdb on the 5' RACE reads, yielding one entry per CDR3 protein. The sample consists of 450,000 to 500,000 distinct CDR3 sequences, roughly an eighth of them appearing once. This sample was shared with a second study, whose subject was yellow fever vaccine responses in identical twins.

Sequencing was performed on CD4+ T cells sorted from blood. All receptors come from a woman aged 18-35 years in good health.

This clonotype was recorded many times. The chain couples TRBV4-2 to TRBJ2-2, with 13 bases matching TRBD2. CDR1 is LGHNA and CDR2 is YNFKEQ in the germline V gene. The V segment lost 2 bases and the J segment 1 base; nucleotides outside the gene matches: 7. There are 19 residues in the CDR3. CDR3 bases: TGTGCCAGCAGCCAACGACTACTAGCGGGGGGGCTGAACACCGGGGAGCTGTTTTTT. This gives the protein CASSQRLLAGGLNTGELFF.

J is TRBJ2-2 and V is TRBV2; D uncertain. Germline CDR1 reads SNHLY; CDR2 reads FYNNEI. This CDR3 is built from 11 residues. V shed 10 bases and J shed 7 bases, with 10 bases lying between them. CDR3 protein: CAMQIYGELFF. CDR3 in DNA: TGTGCCATGCAAATCTACGGGGAGCTGTTTTTT.

This chain joins TRBV20-1 and TRBJ2-2; 10 bases are a match to TRBD2. CDR1 DFQATT and CDR2 SNEGSKA come from the germline V gene (reference sequence). The CDR3 is made up of 13 amino acids. The trim removed 4 bases at V and 8 bases at J, leaving 4 bases unmatched. In nucleotides, the CDR3 is TGCAGTGCTAAACTAGCGGGAAGGGGGGAGCTGTTTTTT. Protein product: CSAKLAGRGELFF.